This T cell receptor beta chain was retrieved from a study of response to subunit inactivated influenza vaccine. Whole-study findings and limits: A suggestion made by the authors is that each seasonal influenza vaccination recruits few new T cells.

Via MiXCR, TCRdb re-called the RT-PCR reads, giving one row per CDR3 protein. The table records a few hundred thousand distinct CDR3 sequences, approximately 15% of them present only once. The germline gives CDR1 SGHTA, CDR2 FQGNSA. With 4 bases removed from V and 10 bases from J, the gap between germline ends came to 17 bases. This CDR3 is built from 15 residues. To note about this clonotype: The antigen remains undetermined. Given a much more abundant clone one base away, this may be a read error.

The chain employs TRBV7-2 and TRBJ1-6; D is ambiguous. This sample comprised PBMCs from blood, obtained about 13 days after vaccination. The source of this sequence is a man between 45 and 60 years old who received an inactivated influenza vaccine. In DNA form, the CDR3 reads TGTGCCAGCAGCTCCTGTCCCGGTGGGAAATCACCCCTCCACTTT. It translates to CASSSCPGGKSPLHF.